The T cell receptor (beta chain) under discussion was sequenced for a study of CD8+ T cells in alopecia areata. In each case, RNA was isolated and then reverse transcribed into cDNA as the sequencing template. Clones were sequenced by immunoSEQ multiplex PCR, and TCRdb holds only the in-frame ones, with some missing. The table records 100,000 to 150,000 clones, roughly three fifths of them present only once. CDR3 size: 13 residues. From germline, CDR1 is SGHRS and CDR2 YFSETQ. V was pared by 4 bases and J by 4 bases, with 11 bases between. This sequence originates from a human donor with alopecia areata. The chain has TRBV5-1 and TRBJ1-1; tentatively, D is TRBD1 (6 bases). The sequencing used CD4+ T cells sorted from blood, collected at week 0. The chain's CDR3 is CASSLLQGTEAFF. CDR3 DNA: TGCGCCAGCAGCCTTCTACAGGGCACTGAAGCTTTCTTT. The full variable domain, with the rest looked up from reference TRBV5-1 and TRBJ1-1, is KAGVTQTPRYLIKTRGQQVTLSCSPISGHRSVSWYQQTPGQGLQFLFEYFSETQRNKGNFPGRFSGRQFSNSRSEMNVSTLELGDSALYLCASSLLQGTEAFFGQGTRLTVV.